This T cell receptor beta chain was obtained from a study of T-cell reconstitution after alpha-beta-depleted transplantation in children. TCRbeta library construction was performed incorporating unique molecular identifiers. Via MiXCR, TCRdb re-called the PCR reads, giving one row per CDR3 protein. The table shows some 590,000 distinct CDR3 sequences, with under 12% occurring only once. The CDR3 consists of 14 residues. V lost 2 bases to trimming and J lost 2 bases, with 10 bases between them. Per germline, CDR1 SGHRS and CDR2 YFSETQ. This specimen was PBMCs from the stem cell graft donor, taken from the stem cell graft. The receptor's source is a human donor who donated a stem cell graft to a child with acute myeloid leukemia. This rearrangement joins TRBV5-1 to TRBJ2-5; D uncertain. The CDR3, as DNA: TGCGCCAGCAGCTTTGATAGCAGACAAGAGACCCAGTACTTC. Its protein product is CASSFDSRQETQYF.